These 21 T cell receptor beta chains were sequenced from one sample in a study of blood T cell repertoires in COVID-19. Assay: immunoSEQ multiplex PCR; the TCRdb copy retains only in-frame clones and omits some. The repertoire holds under 95,000 clones, with over 75% as singletons. Sequencing input: peripheral blood. These receptors came from a woman aged 70 to 79 with acute or convalescent COVID-19.

The CDR3 sequence: CASSAGGTSSSNTGELFF. CDR3 coding DNA: TGCGCCAGCAGCGCGGGCGGGACTTCCTCGTCGAACACCGGGGAGCTGTTTTTT. V usage is TRBV10-2 and J usage is TRBJ2-2, with a weak D call TRBD2 (6 bases). Trimming took off 6 bases at V and 0 bases at J, with 20 bases between the two ends. The CDR3 is 18 amino acids. Germline lookup yields CDR1 WSHSY and CDR2 SAAADI.

The J gene is TRBJ1-2, the V gene TRBV5-1, with 7 bases aligning to TRBD1. The germline gives CDR1 SGHRS, CDR2 YFSETQ. The CDR3 consists of 15 residues. V lost 4 bases, J lost 6 bases, and 12 bases stayed unmatched. The CDR3 here is CASSPPGTVGHGYTF. The CDR3 nucleotides are TGCGCCAGCAGCCCCCCCGGGACAGTAGGACATGGCTACACCTTC.

This clone was found many times. V gene TRBV28 combines with J gene TRBJ1-1; D remains unclear. Germline CDR1 reads MDHEN; CDR2 reads SYDVKM. The V end was cut by 5 bases, the J end by 0 bases, with 13 bases between. CDR3 size: 15 residues. This CDR3 reads CASSDLRQLNTEAFF. CDR3 coding DNA: TGTGCCAGCAGTGACCTGAGGCAGCTGAACACTGAAGCTTTCTTT.

The V call is TRBV5-6, the J call TRBJ1-2, with 7 bases identical to TRBD1. After removal of 2 bases from V and 4 bases from J, the junction contained 11 bases not matched to a gene. Germline CDR1 is SGHDT and CDR2 is YYEEEE. The length of the CDR3 is 16 residues. CDR3 sequence: CASSFPTGVVGYGYTF. Here the CDR3 DNA reads TGTGCCAGCAGCTTCCCCACAGGGGTGGTTGGCTATGGCTACACCTTC.

CDR3 bases: TGTGCCAGCGACGGGGGTGGCACCGGGGAGCTGTTTTTT. Translation gives CASDGGGTGELFF. J is TRBJ2-2 and V is TRBV28; tentative D call: TRBD2 (6 bases). In germline, CDR1 is MDHEN, CDR2 SYDVKM. This CDR3 comprises 13 residues. V dropped 8 bases and J dropped 4 bases, with 11 bases sitting between them.

The chain uses TRBV5-1 and TRBJ2-5; D is possibly TRBD1 (5 bases). The CDR3 is made up of 14 amino acids. Germline V lookup: CDR1 SGHRS, CDR2 YFSETQ. Between the trimmed V and J ends, which lost 3 bases and 0 bases, there was a span of 9 bases. The DNA of the CDR3 is TGCGCCAGCAGCTCGGACACAAACCAAGAGACCCAGTACTTC. Translation: CASSSDTNQETQYF.

The J gene is TRBJ1-6, the V gene TRBV19, with 8 bases fitting TRBD1. With 7 bases clipped from V and 1 base from J, the junction kept 18 bases outside the gene matches. The germline V gene has CDR1 LNHDA and CDR2 SQIVND (reference sequence). This CDR3 has 20 amino acids. CDR3 bases: TGTGCCAGTAACCGGAGCCCGGGACAGGCTAGTGGATCCTATAATTCACCCCTCCACTTT. It is translated as CASNRSPGQASGSYNSPLHF. Full variable domain (missing parts from reference TRBV19 and TRBJ1-6): DGGITQSPKYLFRKEGQNVTLSCEQNLNHDAMYWYRQDPGQGLRLIYYSQIVNDFQKGDIAEGYSVSREKKESFPLTVTSAQKNPTAFYLCASNRSPGQASGSYNSPLHFGNGTRLTVT.

The gene calls are TRBV4-1 and TRBJ2-1, with 10 bases matching TRBD2. The V and J ends lost 2 bases and 11 bases, in that order; junction bases with no gene match: 9. The length of the CDR3 is 15 residues. Germline CDR1 is MGHRA and CDR2 is YSYEKL. CDR3 region: CASSQSLGTSDQQFF. In nucleotides, the CDR3 is TGCGCCAGCAGCCAAAGCCTAGGGACTAGCGACCAGCAGTTCTTC.

J is TRBJ2-2 and V is TRBV5-1; possibly TRBD1 for D (5 bases). CDR1 and CDR2 (germline): SGHRS, YFSETQ. The CDR3 covers 15 residues. The V gene lost 6 bases and the J gene lost 3 bases, with 15 bases spanning the gap. The DNA for the CDR3 is TGCGCCAGCATGGTTCAGGGCGCGGACACCGGGGAGCTGTTTTTT. Translated: CASMVQGADTGELFF.

Only a few counts were recorded for this clone. The J gene is TRBJ1-1, the V gene TRBV29-1; D not resolved. The CDR3 runs 15 residues. Germline lookup yields CDR1 SQVTM and CDR2 ANQGSEA. V lost 8 bases and J 0 bases, leaving 19 bases between the germline ends. The chain's CDR3 is CSFIRLLLMNTEAFF. DNA for the CDR3: TGCAGCTTTATACGACTCCTGCTCATGAACACTGAAGCTTTCTTT.

The chain couples TRBV7-2 to TRBJ1-3; D possibly corresponds to TRBD1 (6 bases). Trimming took off 5 bases at V and 2 bases at J, with 7 bases between the two ends. Germline-derived CDR1 and CDR2 are SGHTA and FQGNSA. This CDR3 comprises 13 residues. CDR3 in amino acids: CASSKGAGNTIYF. For the CDR3, the DNA is TGTGCCAGCAGCAAGGGGGCTGGAAACACCATATATTTT.

The genes are TRBV6-5 and TRBJ1-1, with D uncertain. Germline CDR1 is MNHEY and CDR2 is SVGAGI. V was clipped by 8 bases and J by 4 bases, with 14 bases between them. The CDR3 runs to 13 residues. CDR3 protein: CASRSSSSTEAFF. The CDR3 DNA sequence: TGTGCCAGCCGGTCCTCGAGTAGCACTGAAGCTTTCTTT.

The chain has TRBV13 and TRBJ1-5; D is perhaps TRBD1 (6 bases). CDR3 length equals 15 residues. Looked up from germline, CDR1 is PRHDT and CDR2 is FYEKMQ (reference sequence). V gave up 6 bases and J gave up 6 bases, with 18 bases separating them. The CDR3 is CASSSTGSLGQPQHF. In DNA form, the CDR3 reads TGTGCCAGCAGTTCAACAGGGTCGTTGGGTCAGCCCCAGCATTTT.

The sample holds one count of this clone. The rearrangement joins TRBV6-1 to TRBJ1-4; no reliable D call. CDR3 size: 11 residues. The germline gives CDR1 MNHNS, CDR2 SASEGT. Trimming left V 3 bases short and J 8 bases short, with 4 bases between. The CDR3 protein is CASSDREKLFF. The CDR3 DNA reads TGTGCCAGCAGTGACAGGGAAAAACTGTTTTTT.

This clone was seen only a few times. The chain joins TRBV6-1 to TRBJ1-3; D not certain. The CDR3 is 15 residues long. Trimming took off 2 bases at V and 4 bases at J, with 12 bases between the two ends. Germline V lookup: CDR1 MNHNS, CDR2 SASEGT. The CDR3 bases are TGTGCCAGCAGTGAAAATCCGCTAGCGGGAAACACCATATATTTT. Translating gives CASSENPLAGNTIYF.

This rearrangement joins TRBV4-1 to TRBJ1-5, with D perhaps TRBD1 (6 bases). Trimming took 0 bases from V and 4 from J, leaving 19 bases between them. The CDR3 is 18 amino acids. The germline V gene encodes CDR1 MGHRA and CDR2 YSYEKL. DNA for the CDR3: TGCGCCAGCAGCCAAGAGACTCTTATTTGGACAGCTAATCAGCCCCAGCATTTT. Its protein product is CASSQETLIWTANQPQHF.

V usage is TRBV6-5 and J usage is TRBJ1-1; no definite D call. CDR3 length: 15 residues. Germline V gene lookup returns CDR1 MNHEY and CDR2 SVGAGI. The V end lost 5 bases, the J end lost 0 bases, and 13 bases lay between the germline ends. CDR3 nucleotides: TGTGCCAGCAGTCGCCGCGCGGGGATGAACACTGAAGCTTTCTTT. Translated: CASSRRAGMNTEAFF.

The rearrangement links TRBV28 to TRBJ1-3; D is unclear. This CDR3 contains 18 residues. V shed 8 bases and J shed 0 bases, with 23 bases lying between them. The germline CDR1 and CDR2 sequences are MDHEN and SYDVKM. Here the CDR3 DNA reads TGTGCCAGCGGAACCGTTGCTTTACAGCTTAACTCTGGAAACACCATATATTTT. The encoded protein is CASGTVALQLNSGNTIYF.

The CDR3 spells CASSSQTGGSNYGYTF. In nucleotides, the CDR3 is TGCGCCAGCAGCTCGCAGACAGGGGGCTCTAACTATGGCTACACCTTC. This chain joins TRBV5-1 and TRBJ1-2, with TRBD1 identical over 10 bases. Trimming cost V 3 bases and J 0 bases; bases outside gene matches: 5. The germline V gene encodes CDR1 SGHRS and CDR2 YFSETQ. The CDR3 runs 16 residues.

The V call is TRBV6-6, the J call TRBJ1-1, with 7 nucleotides matching TRBD1. This CDR3 region has 15 residues. Germline V gene lookup returns CDR1 MNHNY and CDR2 SVGAGI (reference sequence). The V and J ends lost 2 bases and 1 base, in that order; junction bases with no gene match: 4. The CDR3 here is CASSYPGQTNTEAFF. In nucleotides, the CDR3 is TGTGCCAGCAGTTACCCGGGACAGACGAACACTGAAGCTTTCTTT.

This sequence joins TRBV5-1 and TRBJ2-1; D is possibly TRBD2 (5 bases). Trimming took 1 base from V and 5 from J, leaving 10 bases between them. This CDR3 is 14 amino acids long. Germline loops: CDR1 SGHRS, CDR2 YFSETQ. The CDR3 region has the DNA TGCGCCAGCAGCTTGTACGGGAACAACAATGAGCAGTTCTTC. This codes for CASSLYGNNNEQFF.